This is a list of T cell receptor beta chains from one sample in a study of cytomegalovirus exposure and HLA in healthy donors. The table came from immunoSEQ multiplex PCR; TCRdb's copy has only in-frame clones and leaves some out. Of about 65,000 clones in the sample, about 78% were seen once. The sequenced sample consisted of PBMCs. These TCRs come from a girl under 18 in good health and CMV-seropositive. The CDR3 runs from the conserved cysteine through the conserved F or W. The D gene is left open where the match is weak. Expanded clones are given a class, and other clones once, few, many or no size at all.

d_call	v_call	j_call	clone_size	cdr3_nt	cdr3_aa
TRBD2	TRBV30	TRBJ2-1	once	TGTGCCTTTACTCTAGCGGGAGCATCGAATGAGCAGTTCTTC	CAFTLAGASNEQFF
TRBD1	TRBV5-1	TRBJ1-6	NA	TGCGCCAGCAGCCCTACAGGGGGCGGCTTTTCACCCCTCCACTTT	CASSPTGGGFSPLHF
TRBD1	TRBV5-4	TRBJ1-4	few	TGTGCCAGCAGCCCGACAGGGATGAACGAAAAACTGTTTTTT	CASSPTGMNEKLFF
NA	TRBV4-1	TRBJ2-7	NA	TGCGCCAGCAGCTTTTCCCTAGGGGACTCCTACGAGCAGTACTTC	CASSFSLGDSYEQYF
TRBD1	TRBV7-9	TRBJ1-2	NA	TGTGCCAGCAGCTTAGTGAACACAGGGGGTGGCTACACCTTC	CASSLVNTGGGYTF
NA	TRBV7-6	TRBJ2-7	NA	TGTGCCAGCAGCTTAGGAAGGGGATCCCCCTACGAGCAGTACTTC	CASSLGRGSPYEQYF
NA	TRBV28	TRBJ2-7	NA	TGTGCCAGCAGTCCCAGGCCGGGGTGGACTCAGTACTTC	CASSPRPGWTQYF
NA	TRBV19	TRBJ1-2	NA	TGTGCCAGTAGTATGTCGGAGGGCTATGGCTACACCTTC	CASSMSEGYGYTF
NA	TRBV19	TRBJ1-2	NA	TGTGCCAGTAGTACCGGACAGCGAGAGGGCTACACCTTC	CASSTGQREGYTF
NA	TRBV4-2	TRBJ1-4	NA	TGTGCCAGCAGCCAAGATAGTAGCGAAAAACTGTTTTTT	CASSQDSSEKLFF
NA	TRBV21-1	TRBJ2-1	NA	TGTGCCAGCAGCAAAGTAGAGGTGCCGGGAGTTTACAATGAGCAGTTCTTC	CASSKVEVPGVYNEQFF
TRBD2	TRBV5-4	TRBJ2-5	NA	TGTGCCAGCAGCTCACTAGCGGAATCTCAAGAGACCCAGTACTTC	CASSSLAESQETQYF
NA	TRBV4-1	TRBJ1-4	NA	TGCGCCAGCAGCCAAGTTGTGACGGGGATTAATGAAAAACTGTTTTTT	CASSQVVTGINEKLFF
NA	TRBV19	TRBJ1-2	NA	TGTGCCAGTAGCCCCGGGGGCTATGGCTACACCTTC	CASSPGGYGYTF
NA	TRBV6-1	TRBJ1-1	NA	TGTGCCAGCAGTTCCCGGGGAGGAATGAACACTGAAGCTTTCTTT	CASSSRGGMNTEAFF
NA	TRBV28	TRBJ1-2	NA	TGTGCCAGCAGTACTCAGGGGAAGGGCTATGGCTACACCTTC	CASSTQGKGYGYTF
TRBD1	TRBV7-2	TRBJ1-5	NA	TGTGCCAGCAGCGGGGACAGTTCAGGCAATCAGCCCCAGCATTTT	CASSGDSSGNQPQHF
NA	TRBV6-1	TRBJ2-7	NA	TGTGCCAGCAGTGCCCACCCGATAGGGGCGGTACAGTACGAGCAGTACTTC	CASSAHPIGAVQYEQYF
NA	TRBV6-5	TRBJ2-7	NA	TGTGCCAGCAGATCCACAGGGCTCTACGAGCAGTACTTC	CASRSTGLYEQYF
TRBD2	TRBV5-1	TRBJ2-2	NA	TGCGCCAGCAGCTTCACTAGCGGGAGCGACACCGGGGAGCTGTTTTTT	CASSFTSGSDTGELFF
NA	TRBV10-3	TRBJ2-7	NA	TGTGCCATCAGTGTCCAGGGCTACGAGCAGTACTTC	CAISVQGYEQYF
NA	TRBV6-4	TRBJ2-1	once	TGTGCCAGCGGTGTTCAGGGGGGCCAGGGCAATGAGCAGTTCTTC	CASGVQGGQGNEQFF
NA	TRBV28	TRBJ1-2	NA	TGTGCCAGCAGTGAAGTCCAGCGACGATTCCATGGCTACACCTTC	CASSEVQRRFHGYTF
TRBD1	TRBV5-6	TRBJ2-5	NA	TGTGCCAGCAGCCATAGACAGGGCCAAGAGACCCAGTACTTC	CASSHRQGQETQYF
NA	TRBV27	TRBJ2-2	NA	TGTGCCAGCAGTTTCTACGGGGGGGAGCTGTTTTTT	CASSFYGGELFF
TRBD1	TRBV28	TRBJ1-1	NA	TGTGCCAGCAGTTCCGGGACAGATCGTTTGGGGGCTTTCTTT	CASSSGTDRLGAFF
TRBD1	TRBV18	TRBJ1-2	NA	TGTGCCAGCTCACCCCTCGGACAGGAAGTCTATGGCTACACCTTC	CASSPLGQEVYGYTF
NA	TRBV6-4	TRBJ1-5	NA	TGTGCCAGCAGTGATCGGCCCCCAGGGGCGGCCTTCTATAGCAATCAGCCCCAGCATTTT	CASSDRPPGAAFYSNQPQHF
TRBD2	TRBV30	TRBJ2-7	NA	TGTGCCTCCACCGGGGCTAGCGGGAACTACGAGCAGTACTTC	CASTGASGNYEQYF
TRBD2	TRBV7-2	TRBJ2-7	NA	TGTGCCAGCAGCTTAAGCGGGAGTCCTGGGGAGCAGTACTTC	CASSLSGSPGEQYF
NA	TRBV18	TRBJ2-7	NA	TGTGCCAGCTCAACCCGGGGGGCCCACGAGCAGTACTTC	CASSTRGAHEQYF
NA	TRBV5-1	TRBJ2-7	NA	TGCGCCAGCAGCTTGGCAGGGGGGATAGCCCTCTACGAGCAGTACTTC	CASSLAGGIALYEQYF
NA	TRBV29-1	TRBJ1-6	NA	TGCAGCGTTTCCGAGGGCGAGGCTTCACCCCTCCACTTT	CSVSEGEASPLHF
NA	TRBV5-4	TRBJ1-2	NA	TGTGCCAGCAGCCCGGGGGGAACGGGGGCTGGTGGCTACACCTTC	CASSPGGTGAGGYTF
NA	TRBV5-1	TRBJ2-7	NA	TGCGCCAGCAGCTTGGGGTTTGGGCAGTCCGAGCAGTACTTC	CASSLGFGQSEQYF
NA	TRBV5-4	TRBJ1-3	NA	TGTGCCAGCAGCCATGGGGGCATAAACTCTGGAAACACCATATATTTT	CASSHGGINSGNTIYF
NA	TRBV27	TRBJ1-5	NA	TGTGCCAGCAGTTATCAGGGCCGGGATCAGCCCCAGCATTTT	CASSYQGRDQPQHF
NA	TRBV19	TRBJ2-3	NA	TGTGCCAGTAGTATTCCGCGGGGGCTACGCACAGATACGCAGTATTTT	CASSIPRGLRTDTQYF
NA	TRBV6-1	TRBJ2-1	few	TGTGCCAGCAGTGAAGGAGTACAGGAGATTTACAATGAGCAGTTCTTC	CASSEGVQEIYNEQFF
TRBD2	TRBV2	TRBJ2-2	NA	TGTGCCAGCCATACTAGCGGGACCACCGGGGAGCTGTTTTTT	CASHTSGTTGELFF
NA	TRBV15	TRBJ2-5	once	TGTGCCACCAGCAGACAAGGACTGTCCCAAGAGACCCAGTACTTC	CATSRQGLSQETQYF
TRBD1	TRBV30	TRBJ2-5	NA	TGTGCCTGGAGACTAGGGGGCGTTGAGACCCAGTACTTC	CAWRLGGVETQYF
TRBD1	TRBV6-5	TRBJ2-7	NA	TGTGCCAGCAGAAATAGACAGGGATGGGGCGAGCAGTACTTC	CASRNRQGWGEQYF
NA	TRBV6-1	TRBJ1-5	NA	TGTGCCAGCAGTGGGGGCTCCGGCAATCAGCCCCAGCATTTT	CASSGGSGNQPQHF
TRBD2	TRBV28	TRBJ2-3	NA	TGTGCCAGCAGTTTCGGGGGGGGATACACAGATACGCAGTATTTT	CASSFGGGYTDTQYF
NA	TRBV2	TRBJ2-1	NA	TGTGCCAGCAGTGGGATGTCAGCGGAGCAGTTCTTC	CASSGMSAEQFF
NA	TRBV30	TRBJ1-5	few	TGTGCCTGGAGTCGTTCCAGGTCTAGCGTGCCCCAGCATTTT	CAWSRSRSSVPQHF
NA	TRBV5-1	TRBJ1-2	NA	TGCGCCAGCAGCTTGCTTAAGGGGTACTATGGCTACACCTTC	CASSLLKGYYGYTF
NA	TRBV5-6	TRBJ2-3	NA	TGTGCCAGCAGCTTGGAGAGGGTCGGGGATACGCAGTATTTT	CASSLERVGDTQYF
NA	TRBV27	TRBJ1-5	NA	TGTGCCAGCAGACTTAATAGCTATCAGCCCCAGCATTTT	CASRLNSYQPQHF
NA	TRBV28	TRBJ1-4	NA	TGTGCCAGCAGGGACAGAATTACAACTAATGAAAAACTGTTTTTT	CASRDRITTNEKLFF
NA	TRBV30	TRBJ1-4	few	TGTGCCTGGAATCGGAACAGGGCTAATGAAAAACTGTTTTTT	CAWNRNRANEKLFF
NA	TRBV7-9	TRBJ1-1	NA	TGTGCCAGCAGCTTGCAGGGATCCCACACTGAAGCTTTCTTT	CASSLQGSHTEAFF